The T cell receptor (beta chain) described here comes from a study of early T cells in non-severe SARS-CoV-2 infection. One entry per CDR3 protein results from TCRdb running MiXCR on the 5' RACE reads. This sample has around 59,000 distinct CDR3 sequences, with more than 8.5% found just once. This clonotype was picked up many times. Germline CDR1 and CDR2: LGHDT and YNNKEL (reference sequence). V lost 4 bases and J 8 bases, leaving 15 bases between the germline ends. This CDR3 has 14 residues. The sequence was obtained from an adult who was a healthcare worker with PCR-confirmed SARS-CoV-2 infection or an uninfected control (not recorded which). V usage is TRBV3-1 and J usage is TRBJ2-4; D possibly matches TRBD1 or TRBD2 (5 bases each). Sequenced: whole blood. The CDR3 here is CASSPLGVLDIQYF. In DNA, the CDR3 is TGTGCCAGCAGCCCGTTGGGGGTTTTGGACATTCAGTACTTC. Combining the CDR3 with reference TRBV3-1 and TRBJ2-4 gives the whole variable domain DTAVSQTPKYLVTQMGNDKSIKCEQNLGHDTMYWYKQDSKKFLKIMFSYNNKELIINETVPNRFSPKSPDKAHLNLHINSLELGDSAVYFCASSPLGVLDIQYFGAGTRLSVL.